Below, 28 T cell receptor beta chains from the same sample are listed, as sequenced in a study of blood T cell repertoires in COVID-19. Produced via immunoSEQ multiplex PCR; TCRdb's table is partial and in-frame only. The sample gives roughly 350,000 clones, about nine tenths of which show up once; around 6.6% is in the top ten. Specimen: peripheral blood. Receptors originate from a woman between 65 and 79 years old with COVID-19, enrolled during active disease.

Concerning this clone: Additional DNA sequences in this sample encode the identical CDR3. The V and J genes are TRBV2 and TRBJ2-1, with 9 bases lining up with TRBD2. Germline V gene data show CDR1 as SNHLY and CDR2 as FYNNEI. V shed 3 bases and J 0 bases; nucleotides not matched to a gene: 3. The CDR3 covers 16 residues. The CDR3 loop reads CASSERGGASYNEQFF. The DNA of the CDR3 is TGTGCCAGCAGTGAGCGCGGGGGGGCCTCCTACAATGAGCAGTTCTTC.

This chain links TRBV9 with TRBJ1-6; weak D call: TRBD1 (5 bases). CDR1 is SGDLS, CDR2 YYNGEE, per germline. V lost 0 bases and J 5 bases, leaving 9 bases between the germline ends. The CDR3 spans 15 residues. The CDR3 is CASSVEGRDNSPLHF. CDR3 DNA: TGTGCCAGCAGCGTAGAGGGCAGGGATAATTCACCCCTCCACTTT. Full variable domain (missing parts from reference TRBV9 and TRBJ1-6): DSGVTQTPKHLITATGQRVTLRCSPRSGDLSVYWYQQSLDQGLQFLIQYYNGEERAKGNILERFSAQQFPDLHSELNLSSLELGDSALYFCASSVEGRDNSPLHFGNGTRLTVT.

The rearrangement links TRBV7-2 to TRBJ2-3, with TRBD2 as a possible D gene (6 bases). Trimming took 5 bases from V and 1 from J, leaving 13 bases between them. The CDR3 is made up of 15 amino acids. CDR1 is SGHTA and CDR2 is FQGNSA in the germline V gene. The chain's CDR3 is CASSVPSAGTDTQYF. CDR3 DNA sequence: TGTGCCAGCAGCGTCCCTAGCGCGGGCACAGATACGCAGTATTTT.

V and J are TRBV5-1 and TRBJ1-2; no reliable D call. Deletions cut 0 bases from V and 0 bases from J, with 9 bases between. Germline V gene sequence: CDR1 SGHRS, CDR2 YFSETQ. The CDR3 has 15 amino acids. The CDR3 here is CASSLGRGANYGYTF. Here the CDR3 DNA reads TGCGCCAGCAGCTTGGGACGCGGAGCTAACTATGGCTACACCTTC.

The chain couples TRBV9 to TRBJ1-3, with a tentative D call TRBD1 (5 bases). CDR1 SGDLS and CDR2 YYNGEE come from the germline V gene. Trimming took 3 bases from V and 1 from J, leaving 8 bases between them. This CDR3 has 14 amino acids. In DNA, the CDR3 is TGTGCCAGCAGCGGCCAGGGATCTGGAAACACCATATATTTT. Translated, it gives CASSGQGSGNTIYF.

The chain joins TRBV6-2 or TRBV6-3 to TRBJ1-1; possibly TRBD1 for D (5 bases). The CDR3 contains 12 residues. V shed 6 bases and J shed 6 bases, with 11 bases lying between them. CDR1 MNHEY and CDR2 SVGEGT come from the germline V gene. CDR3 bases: TGTGCCAGCAGCCTAGACAGAGCTGAAGCTTTCTTT. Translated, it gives CASSLDRAEAFF.

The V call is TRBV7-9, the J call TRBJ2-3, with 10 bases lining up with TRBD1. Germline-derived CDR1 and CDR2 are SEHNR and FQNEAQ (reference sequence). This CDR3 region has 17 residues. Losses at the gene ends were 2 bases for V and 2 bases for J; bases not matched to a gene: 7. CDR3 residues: CASSLNPGQGFTDTQYF. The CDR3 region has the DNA TGTGCCAGCAGCTTAAACCCGGGACAGGGGTTCACAGATACGCAGTATTTT.

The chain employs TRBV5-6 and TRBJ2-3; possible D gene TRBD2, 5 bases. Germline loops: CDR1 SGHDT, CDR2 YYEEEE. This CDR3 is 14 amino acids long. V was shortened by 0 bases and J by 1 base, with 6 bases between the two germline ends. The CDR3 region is CASSLASRTDTQYF. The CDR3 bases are TGTGCCAGCAGCTTGGCTAGCCGCACAGATACGCAGTATTTT.

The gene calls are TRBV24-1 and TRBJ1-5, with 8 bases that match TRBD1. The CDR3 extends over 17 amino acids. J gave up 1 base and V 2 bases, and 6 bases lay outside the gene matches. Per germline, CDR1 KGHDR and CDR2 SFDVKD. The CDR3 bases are TGTGCCACCAGTGATTCCCTCCAGGGGGCGAGCAATCAGCCCCAGCATTTT. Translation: CATSDSLQGASNQPQHF.

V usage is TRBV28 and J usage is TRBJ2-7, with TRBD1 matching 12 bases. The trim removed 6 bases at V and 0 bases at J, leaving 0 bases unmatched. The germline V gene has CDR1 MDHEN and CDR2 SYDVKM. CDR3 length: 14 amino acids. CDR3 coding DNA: TGTGCCAGCAGGGGACAGGGGGCCTCCTACGAGCAGTACTTC. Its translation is CASRGQGASYEQYF.

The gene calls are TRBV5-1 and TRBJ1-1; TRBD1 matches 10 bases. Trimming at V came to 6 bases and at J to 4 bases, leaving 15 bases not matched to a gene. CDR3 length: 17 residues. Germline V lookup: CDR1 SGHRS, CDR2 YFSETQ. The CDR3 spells CASNSAGTGVSATEAFF. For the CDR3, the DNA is TGCGCCAGCAACTCAGCCGGGACAGGGGTAAGTGCCACTGAAGCTTTCTTT.

The CDR3 coding sequence is TGCGCCAGCAGCTTGGCTGACAGGACCGGGGAGCTGTTTTTT. This gives the protein CASSLADRTGELFF. The J gene is TRBJ2-2, the V gene TRBV5-1, with D perhaps TRBD1 (6 bases). This CDR3 spans 14 amino acids. Per germline, CDR1 SGHRS and CDR2 YFSETQ. The V gene lost 0 bases and the J gene lost 5 bases, with 8 bases spanning the gap. The full variable domain, rest sourced from reference TRBV5-1 and TRBJ2-2, is KAGVTQTPRYLIKTRGQQVTLSCSPISGHRSVSWYQQTPGQGLQFLFEYFSETQRNKGNFPGRFSGRQFSNSRSEMNVSTLELGDSALYLCASSLADRTGELFFGEGSRLTVL.

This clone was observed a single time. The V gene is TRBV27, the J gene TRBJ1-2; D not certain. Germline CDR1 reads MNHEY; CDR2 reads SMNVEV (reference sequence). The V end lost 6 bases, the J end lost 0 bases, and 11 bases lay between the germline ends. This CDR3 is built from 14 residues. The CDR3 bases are TGTGCCAGCAGCACCTTCGGGACTAACTATGGCTACACCTTC. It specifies CASSTFGTNYGYTF.

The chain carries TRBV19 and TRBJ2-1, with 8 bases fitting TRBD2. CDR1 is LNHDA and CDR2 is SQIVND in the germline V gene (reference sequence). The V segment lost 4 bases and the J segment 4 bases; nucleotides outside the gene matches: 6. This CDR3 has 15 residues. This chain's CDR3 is CASSKELADYNEQFF. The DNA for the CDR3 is TGTGCCAGTAGTAAGGAACTAGCGGATTACAATGAGCAGTTCTTC.

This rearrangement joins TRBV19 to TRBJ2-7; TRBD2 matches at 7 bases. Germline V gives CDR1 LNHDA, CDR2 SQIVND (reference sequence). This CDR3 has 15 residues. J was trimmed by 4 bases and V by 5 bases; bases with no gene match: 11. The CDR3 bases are TGTGCCAGTAGTTTTACCACGACCGGGAGGTACGAGCAGTACTTC. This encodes CASSFTTTGRYEQYF.

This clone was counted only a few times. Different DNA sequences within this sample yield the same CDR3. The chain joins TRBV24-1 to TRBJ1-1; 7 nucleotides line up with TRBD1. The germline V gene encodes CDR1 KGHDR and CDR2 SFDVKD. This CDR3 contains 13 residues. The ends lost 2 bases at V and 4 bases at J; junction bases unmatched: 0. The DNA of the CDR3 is TGTGCCACCAGTGATTCAGGGGGCACTGAAGCTTTCTTT. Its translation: CATSDSGGTEAFF.

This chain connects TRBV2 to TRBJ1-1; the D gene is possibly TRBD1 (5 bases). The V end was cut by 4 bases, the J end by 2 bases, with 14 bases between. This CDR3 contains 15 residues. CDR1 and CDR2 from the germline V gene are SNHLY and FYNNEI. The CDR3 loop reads CASSARGNTNTEAFF. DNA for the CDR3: TGTGCCAGCAGTGCTAGGGGAAATACCAACACTGAAGCTTTCTTT.

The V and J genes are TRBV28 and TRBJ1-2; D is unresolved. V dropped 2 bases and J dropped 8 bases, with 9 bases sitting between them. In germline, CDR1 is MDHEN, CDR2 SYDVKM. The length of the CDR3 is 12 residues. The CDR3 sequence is CASSLREEGYTF. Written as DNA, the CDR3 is TGTGCCAGCAGTTTAAGGGAGGAAGGCTACACCTTC.

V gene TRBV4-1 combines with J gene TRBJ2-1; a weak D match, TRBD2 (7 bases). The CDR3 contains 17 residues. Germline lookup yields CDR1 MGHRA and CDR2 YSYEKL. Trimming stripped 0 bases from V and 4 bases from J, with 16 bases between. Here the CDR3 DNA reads TGCGCCAGCAGCCAAGAAGGGGGGGCCTTTTATTACAATGAGCAGTTCTTC. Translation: CASSQEGGAFYYNEQFF.

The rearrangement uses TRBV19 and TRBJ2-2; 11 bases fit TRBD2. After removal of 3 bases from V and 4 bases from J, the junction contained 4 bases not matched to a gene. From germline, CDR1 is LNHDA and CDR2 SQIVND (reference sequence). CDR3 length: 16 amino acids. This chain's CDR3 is CASSILTSGITGELFF. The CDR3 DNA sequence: TGTGCCAGTAGTATCCTGACTAGCGGGATCACCGGGGAGCTGTTTTTT.

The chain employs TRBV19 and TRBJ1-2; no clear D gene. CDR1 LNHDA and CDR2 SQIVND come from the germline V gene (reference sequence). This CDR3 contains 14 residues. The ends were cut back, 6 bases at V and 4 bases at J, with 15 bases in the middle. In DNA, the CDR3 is TGTGCCAGTAGGCGTGGGGAGGTCAGCTATGGCTACACCTTC. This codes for CASRRGEVSYGYTF.

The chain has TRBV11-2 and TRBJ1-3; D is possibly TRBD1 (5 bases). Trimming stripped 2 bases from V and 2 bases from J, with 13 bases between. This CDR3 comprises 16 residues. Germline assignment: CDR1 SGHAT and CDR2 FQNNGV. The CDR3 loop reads CASSLRMGTTGNTIYF. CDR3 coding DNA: TGTGCCAGCAGCTTAAGGATGGGGACTACTGGAAACACCATATATTTT.

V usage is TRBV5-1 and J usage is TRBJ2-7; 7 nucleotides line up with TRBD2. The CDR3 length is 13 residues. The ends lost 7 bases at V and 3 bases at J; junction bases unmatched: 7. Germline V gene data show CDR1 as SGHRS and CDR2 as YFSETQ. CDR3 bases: TGCGCCAGCCGTCACGGGGGGAACTACGAGCAGTACTTC. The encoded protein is CASRHGGNYEQYF. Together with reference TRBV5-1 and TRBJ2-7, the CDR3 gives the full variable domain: KAGVTQTPRYLIKTRGQQVTLSCSPISGHRSVSWYQQTPGQGLQFLFEYFSETQRNKGNFPGRFSGRQFSNSRSEMNVSTLELGDSALYLCASRHGGNYEQYFGPGTRLTVT.

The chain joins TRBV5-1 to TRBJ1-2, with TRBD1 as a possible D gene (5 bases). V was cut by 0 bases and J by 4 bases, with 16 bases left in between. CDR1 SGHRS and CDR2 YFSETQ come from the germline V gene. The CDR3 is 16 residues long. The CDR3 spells CASSLAAGYGGYGYTF. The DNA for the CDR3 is TGCGCCAGCAGCTTGGCCGCAGGGTACGGGGGCTATGGCTACACCTTC.

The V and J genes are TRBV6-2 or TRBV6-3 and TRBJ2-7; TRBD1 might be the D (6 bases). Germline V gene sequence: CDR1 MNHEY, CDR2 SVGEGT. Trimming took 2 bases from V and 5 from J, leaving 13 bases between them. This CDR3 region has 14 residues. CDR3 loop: CASSYSGRGHEQYF. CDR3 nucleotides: TGTGCCAGCAGTTACAGTGGCAGGGGCCACGAGCAGTACTTC.

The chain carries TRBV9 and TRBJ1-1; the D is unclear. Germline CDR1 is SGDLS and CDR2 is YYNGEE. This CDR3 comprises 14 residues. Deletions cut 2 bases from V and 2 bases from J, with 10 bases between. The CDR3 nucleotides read TGTGCCAGCAGCGTGGAAGGGAGAAACACTGAAGCTTTCTTT. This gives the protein CASSVEGRNTEAFF.

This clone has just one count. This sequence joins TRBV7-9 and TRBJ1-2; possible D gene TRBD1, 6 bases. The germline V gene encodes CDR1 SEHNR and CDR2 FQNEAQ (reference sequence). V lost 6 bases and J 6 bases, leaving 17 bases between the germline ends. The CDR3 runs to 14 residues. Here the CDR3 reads CASSYAGAGDGYTF. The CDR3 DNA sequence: TGTGCCAGCAGTTACGCAGGGGCTGGGGATGGCTACACCTTC.

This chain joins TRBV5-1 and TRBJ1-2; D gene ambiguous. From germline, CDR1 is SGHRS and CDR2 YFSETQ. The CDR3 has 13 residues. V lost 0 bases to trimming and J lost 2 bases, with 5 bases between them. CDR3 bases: TGCGCCAGCAGCTTGGAGGAGAACTATGGCTACACCTTC. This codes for CASSLEENYGYTF.